Sequencing of this TCR beta chain was carried out in a study of T cell responses to AZD1222 COVID-19 vaccine. General study results and limits: CD4 TCRs associated with vaccination spanned spike, dominating at 160-218 and 743-854.

V was shortened by 5 bases and J by 5 bases, with 25 bases between the two germline ends. Germline values: CDR1 MDHEN, CDR2 SYDVKM. The CDR3 length is 18 residues. This clone turned up a few times. Its target is not known. Assay used: immunoSEQ multiplex PCR; TCRdb lists only in-frame clones, some missing. The table includes 100,000 to 120,000 clones, nearly 90% detected once. V is TRBV28 and J is TRBJ1-5, with D unresolved. This material consisted of peripheral blood, taken on day 0 of AZD1222 vaccination. This receptor was taken from an adult in good health. This chain's CDR3 is CASSRNSGFVDDYQPQHF. The CDR3 region has the DNA TGTGCCAGCAGTCGAAACAGCGGCTTTGTGGACGATTATCAGCCCCAGCATTTT.